The 14 T cell receptor beta chains below all came from one sample that was sequenced in a study of Ad26.COV2.S vaccination and SARS-CoV-2 variants. Profiling relied on immunoSEQ multiplex PCR, and the TCRdb table lists in-frame clones only, not all of them. Seen here are about 320,000 clones, over 80% observed once, and the top ten hold around 2.2%. Treatment denoted: about 20 received Ad26.COV2.S at low or high dose, single or two shots; about 5 received placebo; per-sample allocation not given. Sampling took place 63 days after the first vaccine or placebo injection. This specimen was peripheral blood, taken in a trial of Ad26.COV2.S vaccine versus placebo. These receptors were obtained from a person between 18 and 59 years old who received the Ad26.COV2.S COVID-19 vaccine or a placebo.

CDR3 DNA sequence: TGTGCCAGCAGTCTCGCCCGTAGTACTAACTATGGCTACACCTTC. Translating it yields CASSLARSTNYGYTF. The chain uses TRBV6-5 and TRBJ1-2; D unresolved. CDR1 MNHEY and CDR2 SVGAGI come from the germline V gene. The CDR3 covers 15 residues. Trimming shortened V by 5 bases and J by 0 bases, and 13 bases separated the two germline ends.

Comments on this clone: The sample has other DNA sequences that encode this CDR3 too. The rearrangement links TRBV6-5 to TRBJ1-3, with 10 bases identical to TRBD1. This CDR3 has 15 residues. The V segment lost 5 bases and the J segment 0 bases; nucleotides outside the gene matches: 1. CDR1 and CDR2 (germline): MNHEY, SVGAGI. The CDR3 sequence is CASSRQGASGNTIYF. The DNA of the CDR3 is TGTGCCAGCAGTCGACAGGGGGCCTCTGGAAACACCATATATTTT.

The rearrangement uses TRBV13 and TRBJ1-2; 9 positions agree with TRBD1. With 5 bases clipped from V and 7 bases from J, the junction kept 11 bases outside the gene matches. The CDR3 loop spans 15 amino acids. Per germline, CDR1 PRHDT and CDR2 FYEKMQ (reference sequence). The CDR3 sequence: CASSKEGQGMGGYTF. The CDR3 DNA reads TGTGCCAGCAGCAAGGAAGGACAGGGGATGGGTGGCTACACCTTC.

This chain links TRBV11-3 with TRBJ2-2; D remains ambiguous. Germline V lookup: CDR1 SGHNT, CDR2 YENEEA. The V end was cut by 5 bases, the J end by 5 bases, with 9 bases between. The CDR3 extends over 13 amino acids. CDR3 protein: CASSPHGTGELFF. DNA for the CDR3: TGTGCCAGCAGCCCCCATGGGACCGGGGAGCTGTTTTTT.

The chain's CDR3 is CASSLPATGLGANVLTF. For the CDR3, the DNA is TGTGCCAGCAGCTTGCCCGCGACGGGGCTCGGGGCCAACGTCCTGACTTTC. The chain is built from TRBV5-6 and TRBJ2-6; the D call may be TRBD1 or TRBD2 (5 bases each). The CDR3 covers 17 residues. Germline CDR1 reads SGHDT; CDR2 reads YYEEEE. Deletions cut 1 base from V and 4 bases from J, with 15 bases between.

CDR3 DNA sequence: TGTGCCAGCACCTCGACAGGGGTTGACGAGCAGTACTTC. Its protein product is CASTSTGVDEQYF. This chain joins TRBV12-3 or TRBV12-4 and TRBJ2-7; 8 bases line up with TRBD1. Trimming at V came to 7 bases and at J to 5 bases, leaving 7 bases not matched to a gene. This CDR3 is 13 amino acids long.

The table lists this clone with a count of one. V gene TRBV7-2 combines with J gene TRBJ1-6; 8 bases are a match to TRBD1. This CDR3 spans 15 amino acids. In germline, CDR1 is SGHTA, CDR2 FQGNSA. V shed 3 bases and J 5 bases; nucleotides not matched to a gene: 3. CDR3 loop: CASSFSGQDNSPLHF. CDR3 DNA: TGTGCCAGCAGCTTTTCGGGACAGGATAATTCACCCCTCCACTTT.

The rearrangement links TRBV9 to TRBJ1-1; 7 bases are shared with TRBD1. The CDR3 sequence is 16 residues long. The junction had 8 bases not matched to a gene; V was cut back by 3 bases and J by 0 bases. CDR1 and CDR2 from the germline V gene are SGDLS and YYNGEE. CDR3 sequence: CASSEGAGRMNTEAFF. The CDR3 nucleotides are TGTGCCAGCAGCGAGGGGGCAGGGAGGATGAACACTGAAGCTTTCTTT.

Concerning this clone: A junction boundary mismatches the germline segment, possibly from a read error. The V gene is TRBV11-1, the J gene TRBJ2-7; D is perhaps TRBD1 (6 bases). The CDR3 has 15 amino acids. Germline V lookup: CDR1 SGHAT, CDR2 FQDESV (reference sequence). The CDR3 reads CVSSLRQGPENEQYF. The CDR3 nucleotides are TGTGTCAGCAGCTTAAGGCAGGGGCCCGAAAACGAGCAGTACTTC.

The chain has TRBV4-1 and TRBJ2-1, with D unclear. Germline values: CDR1 MGHRA, CDR2 YSYEKL. CDR3 length equals 13 residues. V was pared by 1 base and J by 7 bases, with 8 bases between. The CDR3 nucleotides read TGCGCCAGCAGCCAAGGAGGAATAAATGAGCAGTTCTTC. Translating it yields CASSQGGINEQFF.

This clone was picked up one time. The CDR3, as DNA: TGTGCCAGCAGTCCCGGACAGGGCGCCTACGAGCAGTACTTC. As protein: CASSPGQGAYEQYF. The rearrangement links TRBV2 to TRBJ2-7, with 8 bases lining up with TRBD1. The CDR3 is 14 residues long. With 5 bases clipped from V and 2 bases from J, the junction kept 5 bases outside the gene matches. Germline-derived CDR1 and CDR2 are SNHLY and FYNNEI.

This clone was recorded a few times. The chain carries TRBV5-4 and TRBJ1-6; TRBD1 aligns across 8 bases. V gave up 5 bases and J gave up 10 bases; unmatched junction bases: 14. Germline CDR1 reads SGHNT; CDR2 reads YYREEE (reference sequence). CDR3 size: 16 residues. The CDR3 spells CASRRATGQGYSPLHF. CDR3 coding DNA: TGTGCCAGCAGACGAGCCACCGGACAGGGATACTCACCCCTCCACTTT.

This clone was seen more than once but under ten times. This chain joins TRBV5-1 and TRBJ1-5; D is perhaps TRBD1 (5 bases). V lost 8 bases, J lost 3 bases, and 18 bases lay in between. Germline V gene sequence: CDR1 SGHRS, CDR2 YFSETQ. This CDR3 region has 15 residues. The CDR3 protein is CASKPSTVSNQPQHF. The CDR3 region has the DNA TGCGCCAGTAAACCGTCGACAGTATCCAATCAGCCCCAGCATTTT.

This CDR3 reads CASSTVPQAAGGPGTQYF. The CDR3 coding sequence is TGTGCCAGTAGTACCGTCCCCCAAGCAGCGGGGGGGCCAGGTACGCAGTATTTT. The chain has TRBV19 and TRBJ2-3, with TRBD2 matching 10 bases. After removal of 4 bases from V and 8 bases from J, the junction contained 18 bases not matched to a gene. This CDR3 spans 18 amino acids. Germline loops: CDR1 LNHDA, CDR2 SQIVND (reference sequence). The variable domain in full, completed from reference TRBV19 and TRBJ2-3, reads DGGITQSPKYLFRKEGQNVTLSCEQNLNHDAMYWYRQDPGQGLRLIYYSQIVNDFQKGDIAEGYSVSREKKESFPLTVTSAQKNPTAFYLCASSTVPQAAGGPGTQYFGPGTRLTVL.